This TCR beta chain derives from a study of regulatory T cells in long-lasting Graves disease. Study-wide results and limits: Persistent patients shared about 2,800 public clonotypes among themselves. Newly diagnosed patients shared fewer, at under 1,000.

Germline values: CDR1 MNHEY, CDR2 SVGAGI. The length of the CDR3 is 14 residues. Trimming took off 0 bases at V and 2 bases at J, with 6 bases between the two ends. With regard to this clonotype: Antigen unknown.

In building TCR beta libraries, iRepertoire HTBI primers were used together with Arm-PCR of CDR3 regions. MiXCR, run by TCRdb on the multiplex PCR reads, gives a single entry per CDR3 protein. The table shows about 500,000 distinct CDR3 sequences, with roughly 17% occurring only once. Time point denoted: newly diagnosed GD, antithyroid drugs for less than 3 months. The TCR library was prepared using RNA isolated from PBMCs. These same records also appear under a second study, on T cells in Graves' hyperthyroidism and ophthalmopathy. From that second work: Blood also carried most thyroid clonotypes expanded above 0.001.

This receptor was taken from a middle-aged man with Graves disease. V usage is TRBV6-5 and J usage is TRBJ2-3; D gene uncertain. This sample comprised peripheral blood mononuclear cells (PBMCs), obtained at new diagnosis, from a patient treated with antithyroid drugs. The DNA for the CDR3 is TGTGCCAGCAGTTACTCCGGATACACAGATACGCAGTATTTT. This gives the protein CASSYSGYTDTQYF.